The 28 T cell receptor beta chains reported below all come from one sample, sequenced in a study of T cells in Graves' hyperthyroidism and ophthalmopathy. Authors of the study amplified TCR beta CDR3 regions from RNA transcripts. HTBI primers were used for first-round RT-PCR of the TCR CDR3. TCRdb passed the multiplex PCR reads through MiXCR, listing each CDR3 protein once. The sample carries approximately 410,000 distinct CDR3 sequences, roughly 14% recorded once. The sample comprised blood. The receptors shown here come from a man aged 18 to 29 with Graves' ophthalmopathy.

This clonotype was recorded many times. This chain links TRBV5-1 with TRBJ2-7; a possible D gene is TRBD1 (6 bases). Trimming cost V 3 bases and J 6 bases, with 13 bases left between them. The CDR3 runs 13 residues. The germline gives CDR1 SGHRS, CDR2 YFSETQ. The CDR3 bases are TGCGCCAGCAGCTGGGGGCTCCTGACCGAGCAGTACTTC. This gives the protein CASSWGLLTEQYF.

Concerning this clonotype itself: Given a much more abundant clone one base away, this may be a read error. The rearrangement uses TRBV12-3 or TRBV12-4 and TRBJ2-3; TRBD2 agrees at 14 bases. Trimming removed 4 bases from V and 10 bases from J; junction bases left unmatched: 13. The CDR3 totals 17 residues. CDR3 residues: CASSSPGLAGVWDAQYF. Here the CDR3 DNA reads TGTGCCAGCAGTTCCCCGGGACTAGCGGGAGTATGGGATGCGCAGTATTTT.

This clonotype appeared many times. The chain is built from TRBV7-9 and TRBJ2-3; D is unclear. CDR3 length: 14 residues. Trimming shortened V by 5 bases and J by 0 bases, and 9 bases separated the two germline ends. Germline V gene data show CDR1 as SEHNR and CDR2 as FQNEAQ (reference sequence). CDR3 sequence (DNA): TGTGCCAGCAGCCCACAGATTAGCACAGATACGCAGTATTTT. As protein: CASSPQISTDTQYF.

The chain is built from TRBV15 and TRBJ1-1, with D unresolved. V gave up 3 bases and J gave up 0 bases, with 11 bases separating them. The CDR3 consists of 15 residues. The germline gives CDR1 LNHNV, CDR2 YYDKDF (reference sequence). DNA for the CDR3: TGTGCCACCAGCAGTAACAGAGGGTTGAACACTGAAGCTTTCTTT. This sequence encodes CATSSNRGLNTEAFF.

This clonotype has a count of ten or more. This chain links TRBV9 with TRBJ2-7; D is perhaps TRBD2 (7 bases). Trimming cost V 0 bases and J 3 bases, with 13 bases left between them. The CDR3 totals 15 residues. From germline, CDR1 is SGDLS and CDR2 YYNGEE. CDR3 protein: CASSVAGGGFYEQYF. CDR3 DNA: TGTGCCAGCAGCGTAGCTGGCGGGGGCTTCTACGAGCAGTACTTC.

This clonotype was seen many times. This chain uses TRBV2 with TRBJ2-5; TRBD1 matches at 7 bases. Germline CDR1 and CDR2: SNHLY and FYNNEI. This CDR3 contains 12 residues. V trimming: 7 bases; J trimming: 4 bases; junction bases outside the gene matches: 3. CDR3 coding DNA: TGTGCCAGCAAGGGGGCTCCAGAGACCCAGTACTTC. Amino acid sequence: CASKGAPETQYF.

This clonotype was counted many times. J is TRBJ1-1 and V is TRBV24-1, with D uncertain. The length of the CDR3 is 14 residues. Trimming removed 0 bases at V and 2 bases at J, with 6 bases between. Germline-derived CDR1 and CDR2 are KGHDR and SFDVKD. CDR3 bases: TGTGCCACCAGTGATTTGCCATTAAACACTGAAGCTTTCTTT. It is translated as CATSDLPLNTEAFF.

This clonotype has a count of ten or more. The V and J genes are TRBV19 and TRBJ2-1; either TRBD1 or TRBD2 may fit D (5 bases each). Trimming stripped 5 bases from V and 8 bases from J, with 19 bases between. The germline CDR1 and CDR2 sequences are LNHDA and SQIVND (reference sequence). CDR3 length: 15 residues. CDR3: CASSRYPTGGHEQFF. The CDR3 DNA sequence: TGTGCCAGTAGTCGATATCCTACAGGAGGCCATGAGCAGTTCTTC. The entire variable domain, with the rest obtained from reference TRBV19 and TRBJ2-1, is as follows: DGGITQSPKYLFRKEGQNVTLSCEQNLNHDAMYWYRQDPGQGLRLIYYSQIVNDFQKGDIAEGYSVSREKKESFPLTVTSAQKNPTAFYLCASSRYPTGGHEQFFGPGTRLTVL.

For this clonotype: A read error may be the cause here, since a much bigger clone is one base away. The rearrangement links TRBV3-1 to TRBJ2-7; D gene unclear. Germline V lookup: CDR1 LGHDT, CDR2 YNNKEL (reference sequence). The CDR3 is 10 residues long. V was clipped by 8 bases and J by 9 bases, with 11 bases between them. CDR3 protein: CASGVTGQYF. CDR3 DNA: TGTGCCAGCGGGGTCACCGGGCAGTACTTC.

A note on this clonotype: A much more abundant neighbour one base away suggests this may be a read error. The genes are TRBV14 and TRBJ1-1, with unresolved D. CDR3 length: 14 residues. The germline gives CDR1 SGHDN, CDR2 FVKESK. The CDR3 DNA reads as TGTGCCAGCAGCCAAGTGAGGTTGCAGGCTGAAGCTTCCTTT. Amino acid sequence: CASSQVRLQAEASF.

This clonotype came up many times. The rearrangement joins TRBV7-9 to TRBJ1-2; 10 bases line up with TRBD1. Looked up from germline, CDR1 is SEHNR and CDR2 is FQNEAQ (reference sequence). There are 17 residues in the CDR3. V gave up 3 bases and J gave up 0 bases; unmatched junction bases: 7. Here the CDR3 DNA reads TGTGCCAGCAGCTTGGGACAGGGGATAAGGCCTAACTATGGCTACACCTTC. This sequence encodes CASSLGQGIRPNYGYTF.

This clonotype showed up many times. The rearrangement joins TRBV29-1 to TRBJ1-2, with 7 bases fitting TRBD1. CDR3 length equals 13 residues. Germline V gene lookup returns CDR1 SQVTM and CDR2 ANQGSEA. After removal of 7 bases from V and 8 bases from J, the junction contained 13 bases not matched to a gene. CDR3 DNA: TGCAGCGCCCGAACCGTTGCACAGGGGGGCTACACCTTC. This encodes CSARTVAQGGYTF.

This clonotype was seen many times. The V and J genes are TRBV28 and TRBJ2-5, with 8 bases identical to TRBD1. CDR3 length equals 15 residues. The germline V gene encodes CDR1 MDHEN and CDR2 SYDVKM. J lost 5 bases, V lost 5 bases, and 10 bases had no gene match. CDR3 sequence (DNA): TGTGCCAGCAGTACGCCGGACAGGGCCGCCGAGACCCAGTACTTC. It codes for CASSTPDRAAETQYF.

In this sample, this clonotype turned up many times. The J gene is TRBJ2-1, the V gene TRBV7-9; 14 positions agree with TRBD2. Germline V lookup: CDR1 SEHNR, CDR2 FQNEAQ (reference sequence). The length of the CDR3 is 18 residues. V lost 8 bases and J lost 7; bases outside the gene matches: 16. The CDR3 loop is CASGRGGSGTSGSNEQFF. CDR3 nucleotide sequence: TGTGCCAGCGGGCGTGGGGGATCCGGGACTAGCGGGAGTAATGAGCAGTTCTTC.

This clonotype was observed a handful of times. The chain links TRBV28 to TRBJ2-7; D possibly matches TRBD1 or TRBD2 (5 bases each). The CDR3 covers 12 residues. V was shortened by 5 bases and J by 3 bases, with 8 bases between the two germline ends. Germline values: CDR1 MDHEN, CDR2 SYDVKM. The CDR3 nucleotides are TGTGCCAGCAGTATGGGGGACTACGAGCAGTACTTC. Amino acids: CASSMGDYEQYF.

This clonotype has at least ten counts. The chain combines TRBV12-3 or TRBV12-4 with TRBJ1-2, with 7 bases fitting TRBD1. Trimming cost V 7 bases and J 2 bases; bases outside gene matches: 4. This CDR3 contains 13 residues. The chain's CDR3 is CASTQTGNYGYTF. For the CDR3, the DNA is TGTGCCAGCACCCAGACAGGGAACTATGGCTACACCTTC.

This clonotype occurred many times. This sequence joins TRBV2 and TRBJ2-7; D uncertain. Germline V gives CDR1 SNHLY, CDR2 FYNNEI. V lost 3 bases and J 6 bases, leaving 3 bases between the germline ends. This CDR3 region has 10 residues. The CDR3 nucleotides are TGTGCCAGCAGTGAGATCGAGCAGTACTTC. It is translated as CASSEIEQYF.

This rearrangement joins TRBV7-3 to TRBJ2-1, with D maybe TRBD2 (6 bases). This CDR3 spans 16 amino acids. The germline gives CDR1 SGHTA, CDR2 FQGTGA. V lost 5 bases to trimming and J lost 8 bases, with 22 bases between them. The CDR3 DNA reads TGTGCCAGCAGCCTCCACGGGGACTTAAAAGGCGATGAGCAGTTCTTC. Protein: CASSLHGDLKGDEQFF.

This clonotype was observed many times. The rearrangement joins TRBV2 to TRBJ2-1; D gene unclear. Germline V gene sequence: CDR1 SNHLY, CDR2 FYNNEI. Trimming stripped 6 bases from V and 7 bases from J, with 19 bases between. The CDR3 length is 15 residues. The CDR3 protein is CASREHRIASNEQFF. In DNA, the CDR3 is TGTGCCAGCAGAGAACACCGGATCGCCTCAAATGAGCAGTTCTTC.

This clonotype was detected many times. J is TRBJ1-1 and V is TRBV15, with a tentative D call TRBD1 (5 bases). CDR3 size: 12 residues. Trimming stripped 3 bases from V and 8 bases from J, with 10 bases between. Germline V gene data show CDR1 as LNHNV and CDR2 as YYDKDF (reference sequence). Here the CDR3 reads CATSREGLEAFF. CDR3 coding DNA: TGTGCCACCAGCAGGGAGGGGCTCGAAGCTTTCTTT. The variable domain in full, with the rest retrieved from reference TRBV15 and TRBJ1-1, is DAMVIQNPRYQVTQFGKPVTLSCSQTLNHNVMYWYQQKSSQAPKLLFHYYDKDFNNEADTPDNFQSRRPNTSFCFLDIRSPGLGDTAMYLCATSREGLEAFFGQGTRLTVV.

Regarding this clonotype: This clone may be a read error of a much larger clone one base away. The chain has TRBV29-1 and TRBJ2-2; a possible D gene is TRBD1 (5 bases). There are 13 residues in the CDR3. Deletions cut 8 bases from V and 0 bases from J, with 10 bases between. Germline-derived CDR1 and CDR2 are SQVTM and ANQGSEA. In nucleotides, the CDR3 is TGCAGCATTTACAGGACGAACACCGGGGAGCTGTTTTTT. It translates to CSIYRTNTGELFF.

CDR3 coding DNA: TGTGCCAGCACCCGCGGCGGAGTGGCCCACGAGCAGTACTTC. It encodes CASTRGGVAHEQYF. The rearrangement joins TRBV28 to TRBJ2-7; D is unresolved. Trimming cost V 7 bases and J 5 bases, with 18 bases left between them. Germline V gene lookup returns CDR1 MDHEN and CDR2 SYDVKM. The CDR3 is 14 amino acids.

Comments on this clonotype: Germline is not matched at one junction end, which may reflect a read error. CDR3 amino acids: CSASGTPSHEQYF. CDR3 DNA: TGCAGCGCTTCCGGGACACCCTCCCACGAGCAGTACTTC. The chain is built from TRBV29-1 and TRBJ2-7; tentatively, D is TRBD1 (6 bases). Per the germline V gene, CDR1 is SQVTM and CDR2 is ANQGSEA. The CDR3 length is 13 residues.

The chain employs TRBV7-9 and TRBJ2-7, with D possibly matching TRBD2 (6 bases). Deletions cut 2 bases from V and 6 bases from J, with 26 bases between. Germline-derived CDR1 and CDR2 are SEHNR and FQNEAQ (reference sequence). The CDR3 has 18 amino acids. The CDR3 DNA is TGTGCCAGCAGCTTACAGAGGGGTCTCGGGAGTGGAACTATCGAGCAGTACTTC. Translating gives CASSLQRGLGSGTIEQYF.

The table lists this clonotype with a few counts. As DNA, the CDR3 is TGCAGTGCTACGGCACACGGGGGAGGACTAAGCTCCTACGAGCAGTACTTC. Translation: CSATAHGGGLSSYEQYF. The chain uses TRBV20-1 and TRBJ2-7; D possibly corresponds to TRBD2 (6 bases). The CDR3 contains 17 residues. Between the trimmed V and J ends, which lost 4 bases and 0 bases, there was a span of 22 bases. Germline CDR1 is DFQATT and CDR2 is SNEGSKA (reference sequence).

This clonotype appeared a few times. The rearrangement joins TRBV6-2 or TRBV6-3 to TRBJ2-2; no firm D call. Germline V lookup: CDR1 MNHEY, CDR2 SVGEGT. The germline V and J ends were trimmed by 2 bases and 1 base, with 11 bases remaining between them. This CDR3 has 16 amino acids. In DNA form, the CDR3 reads TGTGCCAGCAGTTACAGGCTCCCGCGGAACACCGGGGAGCTGTTTTTT. This gives the protein CASSYRLPRNTGELFF.

The chain is built from TRBV14 and TRBJ2-2; D gene uncertain. The CDR3 is made up of 17 amino acids. The V gene lost 0 bases and the J gene lost 0 bases, with 11 bases spanning the gap. CDR1 is SGHDN, CDR2 FVKESK, per germline. In nucleotides, the CDR3 is TGTGCCAGCAGCCAAGATATGGCTTTCGCGAACACCGGGGAGCTGTTTTTT. This encodes CASSQDMAFANTGELFF.

The sample holds many counts of this clonotype. The chain carries TRBV5-1 and TRBJ2-3; D may be TRBD1 (6 bases). The CDR3 covers 13 residues. The germline V gene encodes CDR1 SGHRS and CDR2 YFSETQ. V lost 4 bases and J 3 bases, leaving 9 bases between the germline ends. The CDR3 nucleotides read TGCGCCAGCAGCGTCGACAGGACAGATACGCAGTATTTT. This gives the protein CASSVDRTDTQYF.